Below, 3 T cell receptor beta chains from the same sample are listed, as sequenced in a study of T cell repertoires in cytomegalovirus infection. No antigen is known for these receptors. MiXCR, run by TCRdb on the reads, gives a single entry per CDR3 protein. The sample records hundreds of thousands of distinct CDR3 sequences, about 29% being singletons. The sample was cultured PBMCs, taken from culture after CMV antigen stimulation. The receptors here all came from a human donor in good health (CMV status not recorded). Some clones in this sample may be carry-over from other donors' samples.

The genes are TRBV7-9 and TRBJ1-4; possible D gene TRBD1, 6 bases. The V end lost 3 bases, the J end lost 7 bases, and 18 bases lay between the germline ends. Germline assignment: CDR1 SEHNR and CDR2 FQNEAQ (reference sequence). CDR3 length: 16 residues. The CDR3 sequence is CASSFPRQDRGEKLFF. CDR3 coding DNA: TGTGCCAGCAGCTTCCCTCGACAGGATCGCGGTGAAAAACTGTTTTTT.

This clonotype was seen once. The chain combines TRBV20-1 with TRBJ2-2, with D uncertain. Germline CDR1 and CDR2: DFQATT and SNEGSKA (reference sequence). Trimming removed 0 bases from V and 7 bases from J, with 9 bases in between. CDR3 length equals 13 residues. The DNA of the CDR3 is TGCAGTGCTAGAGATCAAGGGAACGGGGAGCTGTTTTTT. Translating gives CSARDQGNGELFF.

This clonotype was observed many times. Written as DNA, the CDR3 is TGTGCCAGCTCACCTTCGGCTAGACCTGAGTACGAGCAGTACTTC. Its protein is CASSPSARPEYEQYF. This rearrangement joins TRBV18 to TRBJ2-7; D gene unclear. This CDR3 is built from 15 residues. V was shortened by 3 bases and J by 4 bases, with 16 bases between the two germline ends. In germline, CDR1 is KGHSH, CDR2 LQKENI.